The present entry profiles one T cell receptor beta chain with its context. V lost 1 base to trimming and J lost 4 bases; unmatched junction nucleotides: 9. Germline V gene sequence: CDR1 LGHNA, CDR2 YNFKEQ. The CDR3 runs 17 residues. The sample originates from a study of technical replicates of blood from a handful of donors. Only in-frame clones appear in the TCRdb table, and some are missing; sequencing was by immunoSEQ multiplex PCR. The sample has about 82,000 clones; about 93% are singletons. The sample comprised T cells isolated from PBMCs. The chain couples TRBV4-2 to TRBJ1-4, with 7 bases fitting TRBD1. This sequence originates from a human donor in good health. CDR3 DNA sequence: TGTGCCAGCAGCCAAGCGGCCTTAGGGGGCCTTAATGAAAAACTGTTTTTT. Its protein is CASSQAALGGLNEKLFF.